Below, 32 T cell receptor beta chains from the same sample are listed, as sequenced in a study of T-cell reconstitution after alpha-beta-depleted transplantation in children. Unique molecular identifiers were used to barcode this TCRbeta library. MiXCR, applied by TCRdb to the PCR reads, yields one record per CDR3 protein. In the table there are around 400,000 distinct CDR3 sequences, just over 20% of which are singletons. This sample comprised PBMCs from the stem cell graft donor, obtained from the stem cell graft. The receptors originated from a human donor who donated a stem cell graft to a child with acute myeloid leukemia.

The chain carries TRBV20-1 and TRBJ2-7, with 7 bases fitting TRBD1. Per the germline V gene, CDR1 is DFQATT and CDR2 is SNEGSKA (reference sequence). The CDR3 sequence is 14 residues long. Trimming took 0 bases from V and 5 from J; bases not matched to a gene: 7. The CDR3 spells CSARDGQVEDEQYF. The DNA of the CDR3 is TGCAGTGCTAGAGATGGACAGGTTGAAGACGAGCAGTACTTC.

CDR3 loop: CASSSPGTGYYEQYF. CDR3 coding DNA: TGCGCCAGCAGCTCGCCCGGGACAGGGTACTACGAGCAGTACTTC. This chain uses TRBV5-1 with TRBJ2-7; 9 nucleotides align to TRBD1. Germline loops: CDR1 SGHRS, CDR2 YFSETQ. The CDR3 spans 15 residues. The junction had 7 bases not matched to a gene; V was cut back by 3 bases and J by 3 bases.

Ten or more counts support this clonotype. CDR3 DNA: TGCAGCGTTGTGTTGGGGCGGGGTGCTAATGAAAAACTGTTTTTT. Its translation: CSVVLGRGANEKLFF. V is TRBV29-1 and J is TRBJ1-4; TRBD1 might be the D (5 bases). Germline V gene lookup returns CDR1 SQVTM and CDR2 ANQGSEA. Trimming removed 4 bases from V and 3 bases from J, with 15 bases in between. The CDR3 runs to 15 residues.

CDR3 nucleotide sequence: TGTGCCAGCAGCTTATATTGGGCGGGGAACTACGAGCAGTACTTC. It is translated as CASSLYWAGNYEQYF. V is TRBV7-2 and J is TRBJ2-7, with D tentatively TRBD2 (6 bases). The CDR3 sequence is 15 residues long. V was trimmed by 2 bases and J by 3 bases, leaving 14 bases between them. CDR1 SGHTA and CDR2 FQGNSA come from the germline V gene.

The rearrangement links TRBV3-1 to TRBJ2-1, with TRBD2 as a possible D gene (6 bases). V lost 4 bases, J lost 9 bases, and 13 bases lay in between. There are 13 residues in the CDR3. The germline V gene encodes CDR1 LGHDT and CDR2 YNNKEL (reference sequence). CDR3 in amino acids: CASSRALALEQFF. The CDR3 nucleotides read TGTGCCAGCAGCCGAGCGCTAGCGCTTGAGCAGTTCTTC.

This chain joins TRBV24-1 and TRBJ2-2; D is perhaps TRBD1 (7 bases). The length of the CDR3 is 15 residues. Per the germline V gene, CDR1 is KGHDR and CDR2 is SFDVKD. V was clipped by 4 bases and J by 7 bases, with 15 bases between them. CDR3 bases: TGTGCCACCAGTGAAGTGACAGGGACTGGCGGGGAGCTGTTTTTT. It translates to CATSEVTGTGGELFF.

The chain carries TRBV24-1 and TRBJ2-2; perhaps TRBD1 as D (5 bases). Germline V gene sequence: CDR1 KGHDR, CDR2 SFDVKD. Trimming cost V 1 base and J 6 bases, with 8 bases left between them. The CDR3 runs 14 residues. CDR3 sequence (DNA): TGTGCCACCAGTGATTTCCCAGGGCCCGGGGAGCTGTTTTTT. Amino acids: CATSDFPGPGELFF.

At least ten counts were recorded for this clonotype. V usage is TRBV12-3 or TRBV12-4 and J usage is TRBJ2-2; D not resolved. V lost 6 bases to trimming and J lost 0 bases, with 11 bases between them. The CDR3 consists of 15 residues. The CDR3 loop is CASRSRLANTGELFF. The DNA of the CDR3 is TGTGCCAGCAGGTCGCGTTTAGCGAACACCGGGGAGCTGTTTTTT.

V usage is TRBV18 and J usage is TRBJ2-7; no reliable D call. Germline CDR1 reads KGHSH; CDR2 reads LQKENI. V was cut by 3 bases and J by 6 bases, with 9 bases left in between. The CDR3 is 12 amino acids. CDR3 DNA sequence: TGTGCCAGCTCACCTGACTCCCTCGAGCAGTACTTC. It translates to CASSPDSLEQYF.

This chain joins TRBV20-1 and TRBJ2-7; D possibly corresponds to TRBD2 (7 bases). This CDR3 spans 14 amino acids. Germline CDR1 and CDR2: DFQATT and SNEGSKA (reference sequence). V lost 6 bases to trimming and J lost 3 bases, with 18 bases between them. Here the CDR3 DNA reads TGCAGTGCCCGAGGGGGGGCGGGGAACTACGAGCAGTACTTC. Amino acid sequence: CSARGGAGNYEQYF.

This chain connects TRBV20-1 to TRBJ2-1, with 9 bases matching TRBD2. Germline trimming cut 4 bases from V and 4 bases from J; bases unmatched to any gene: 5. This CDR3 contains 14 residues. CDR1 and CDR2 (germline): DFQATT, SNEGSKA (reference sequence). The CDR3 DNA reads TGCAGTGCTACCTCTAGCGGGATTTACAATGAGCAGTTCTTC. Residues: CSATSSGIYNEQFF.

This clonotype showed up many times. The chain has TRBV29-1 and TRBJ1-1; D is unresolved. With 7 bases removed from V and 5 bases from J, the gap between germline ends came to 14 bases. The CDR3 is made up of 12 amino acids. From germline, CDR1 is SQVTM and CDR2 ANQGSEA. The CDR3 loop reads CSARQARTEAFF. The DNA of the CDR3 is TGCAGCGCCCGGCAGGCGAGAACTGAAGCTTTCTTT.

The CDR3: CASSAPSGTEAFF. CDR3 bases: TGTGCCAGCAGCGCACCGAGTGGCACTGAAGCTTTCTTT. J is TRBJ1-1 and V is TRBV7-9; no reliable D call. V was clipped by 5 bases and J by 4 bases, with 11 bases between them. The length of the CDR3 is 13 residues. Germline CDR1 and CDR2: SEHNR and FQNEAQ (reference sequence).

The CDR3 loop reads CASSPASGREETQYF. CDR3 in DNA: TGTGCCAGCAGCCCGGCTAGCGGGAGGGAAGAGACCCAGTACTTC. This chain connects TRBV28 to TRBJ2-5; TRBD2 agrees at 12 bases. Losses at the gene ends were 6 bases for V and 3 bases for J; bases not matched to a gene: 5. The germline CDR1 and CDR2 sequences are MDHEN and SYDVKM. CDR3 length: 15 residues.

The CDR3 bases are TGTGCCAGCAGTTCGGATTCACGAGGGAACACCATATATTTT. Translating gives CASSSDSRGNTIYF. The rearrangement joins TRBV2 to TRBJ1-3; no reliable D call. With 5 bases removed from V and 7 bases from J, the gap between germline ends came to 15 bases. Germline lookup yields CDR1 SNHLY and CDR2 FYNNEI. CDR3 length: 14 amino acids.

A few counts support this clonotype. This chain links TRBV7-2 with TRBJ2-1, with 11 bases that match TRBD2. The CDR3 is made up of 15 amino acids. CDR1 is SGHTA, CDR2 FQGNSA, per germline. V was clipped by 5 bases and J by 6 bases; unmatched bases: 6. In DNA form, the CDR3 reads TGTGCCAGCAGCCGTCTAACTAGCGGGAGCAATGAGCAGTTCTTC. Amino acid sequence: CASSRLTSGSNEQFF. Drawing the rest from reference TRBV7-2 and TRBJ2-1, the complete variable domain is GAGVSQSPSNKVTEKGKDVELRCDPISGHTALYWYRQSLGQGLEFLIYFQGNSAPDKSGLPSDRFSAERTGGSVSTLTIQRTQQEDSAVYLCASSRLTSGSNEQFFGPGTRLTVL.

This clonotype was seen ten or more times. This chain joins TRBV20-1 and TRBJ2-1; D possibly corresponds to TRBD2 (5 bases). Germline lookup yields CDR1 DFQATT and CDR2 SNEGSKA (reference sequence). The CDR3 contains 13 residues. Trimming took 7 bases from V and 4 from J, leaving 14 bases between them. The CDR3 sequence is CSGTLAQYNEQFF. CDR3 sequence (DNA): TGCAGTGGGACGCTAGCCCAGTACAATGAGCAGTTCTTC.

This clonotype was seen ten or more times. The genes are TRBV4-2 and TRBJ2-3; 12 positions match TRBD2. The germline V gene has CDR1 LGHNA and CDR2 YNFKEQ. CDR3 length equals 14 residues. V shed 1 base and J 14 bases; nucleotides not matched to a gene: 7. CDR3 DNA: TGTGCCAGCAGCCAAGTTCTAGCGGGAGGGCCCCTGTATTTT. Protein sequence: CASSQVLAGGPLYF.

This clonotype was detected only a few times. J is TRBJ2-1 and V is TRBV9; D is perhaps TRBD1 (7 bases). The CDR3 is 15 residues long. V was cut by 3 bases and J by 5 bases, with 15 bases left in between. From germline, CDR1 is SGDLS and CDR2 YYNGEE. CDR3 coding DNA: TGTGCCAGCAGCGGAAGGAGGGGGCTAGACAATGAGCAGTTCTTC. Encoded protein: CASSGRRGLDNEQFF.

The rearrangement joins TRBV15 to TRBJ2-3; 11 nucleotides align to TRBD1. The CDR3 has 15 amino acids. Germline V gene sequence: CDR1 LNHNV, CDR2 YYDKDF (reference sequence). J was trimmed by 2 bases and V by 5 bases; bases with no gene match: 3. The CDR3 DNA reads TGTGCCACCAGCGGGGGACAGGGGGACACAGATACGCAGTATTTT. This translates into CATSGGQGDTDTQYF.

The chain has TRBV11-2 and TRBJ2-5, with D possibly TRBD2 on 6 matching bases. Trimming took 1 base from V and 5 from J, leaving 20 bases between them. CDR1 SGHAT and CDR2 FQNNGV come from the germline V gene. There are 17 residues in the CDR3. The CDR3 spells CASSLGGWSGGRETQYF. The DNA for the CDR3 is TGTGCCAGCAGCTTAGGCGGTTGGTCCGGGGGAAGGGAGACCCAGTACTTC.

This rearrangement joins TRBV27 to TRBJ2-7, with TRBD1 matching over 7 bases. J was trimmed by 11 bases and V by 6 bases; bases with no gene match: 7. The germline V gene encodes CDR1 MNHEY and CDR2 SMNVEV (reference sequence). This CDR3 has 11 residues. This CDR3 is CASSQGDSEYF. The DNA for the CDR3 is TGTGCCAGCAGCCAGGGGGACAGCGAGTACTTC.

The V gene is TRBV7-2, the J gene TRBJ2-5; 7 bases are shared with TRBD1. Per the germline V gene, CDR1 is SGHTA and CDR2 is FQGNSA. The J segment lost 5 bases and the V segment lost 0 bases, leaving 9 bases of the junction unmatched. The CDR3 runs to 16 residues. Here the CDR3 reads CASSLARRQGHETQYF. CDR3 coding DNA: TGTGCCAGCAGCTTAGCGCGGAGACAGGGACATGAGACCCAGTACTTC.

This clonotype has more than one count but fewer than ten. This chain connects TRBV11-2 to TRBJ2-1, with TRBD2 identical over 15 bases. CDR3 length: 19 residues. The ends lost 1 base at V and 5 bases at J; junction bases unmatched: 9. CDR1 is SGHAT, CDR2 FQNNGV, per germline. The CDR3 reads CASSLVGLAGGWVNNEQFF. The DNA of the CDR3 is TGTGCCAGCAGCTTAGTGGGACTAGCGGGAGGCTGGGTGAACAATGAGCAGTTCTTC.

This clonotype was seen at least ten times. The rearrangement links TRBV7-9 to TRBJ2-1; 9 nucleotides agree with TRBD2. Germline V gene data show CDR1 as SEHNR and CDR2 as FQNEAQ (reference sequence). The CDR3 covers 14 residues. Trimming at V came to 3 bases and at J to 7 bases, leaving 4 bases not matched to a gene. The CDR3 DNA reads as TGTGCCAGCAGCTTGGGCGGGAGGGGTAATGAGCAGTTCTTC. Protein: CASSLGGRGNEQFF.

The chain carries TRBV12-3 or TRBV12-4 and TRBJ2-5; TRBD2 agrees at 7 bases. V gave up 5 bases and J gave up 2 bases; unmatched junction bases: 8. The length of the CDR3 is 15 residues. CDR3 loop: CASSGGVGSQETQYF. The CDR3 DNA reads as TGTGCCAGCAGTGGGGGGGTAGGTAGTCAAGAGACCCAGTACTTC.

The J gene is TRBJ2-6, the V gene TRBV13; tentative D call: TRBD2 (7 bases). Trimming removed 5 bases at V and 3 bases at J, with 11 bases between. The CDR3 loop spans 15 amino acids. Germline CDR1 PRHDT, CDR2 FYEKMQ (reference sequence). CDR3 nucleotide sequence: TGTGCCAGCAGCCACGGGGGGCGTGGGGCCAACGTCCTGACTTTC. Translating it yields CASSHGGRGANVLTF.

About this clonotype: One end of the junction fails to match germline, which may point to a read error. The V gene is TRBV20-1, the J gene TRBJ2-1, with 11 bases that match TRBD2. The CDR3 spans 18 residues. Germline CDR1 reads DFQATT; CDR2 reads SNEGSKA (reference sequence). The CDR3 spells CCARGPLRASGRSDEQFF. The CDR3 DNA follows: TGCTGTGCTAGAGGACCCCTTAGGGCTAGCGGGAGGAGCGATGAGCAGTTCTTC.

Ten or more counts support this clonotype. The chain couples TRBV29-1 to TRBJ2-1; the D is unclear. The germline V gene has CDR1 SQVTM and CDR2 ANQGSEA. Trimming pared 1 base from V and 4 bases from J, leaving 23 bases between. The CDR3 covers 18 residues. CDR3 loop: CSVEVLWSSIGIYNEQFF. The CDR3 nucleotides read TGCAGCGTTGAAGTCTTGTGGTCCAGTATAGGAATATACAATGAGCAGTTCTTC.

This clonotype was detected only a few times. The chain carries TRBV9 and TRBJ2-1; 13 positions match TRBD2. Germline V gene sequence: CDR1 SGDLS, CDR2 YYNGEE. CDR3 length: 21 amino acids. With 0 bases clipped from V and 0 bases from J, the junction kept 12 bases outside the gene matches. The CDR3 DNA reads TGTGCCAGCAGCGTAGAAACGTTAACTAGCGGGAGGGAAAGCTCCTACAATGAGCAGTTCTTC. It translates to CASSVETLTSGRESSYNEQFF.

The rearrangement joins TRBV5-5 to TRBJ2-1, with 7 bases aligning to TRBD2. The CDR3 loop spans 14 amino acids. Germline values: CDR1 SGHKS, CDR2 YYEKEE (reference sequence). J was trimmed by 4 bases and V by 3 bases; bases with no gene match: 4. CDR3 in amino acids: CASSWTRGYNEQFF. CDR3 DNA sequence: TGTGCCAGCAGCTGGACTAGAGGTTACAATGAGCAGTTCTTC.

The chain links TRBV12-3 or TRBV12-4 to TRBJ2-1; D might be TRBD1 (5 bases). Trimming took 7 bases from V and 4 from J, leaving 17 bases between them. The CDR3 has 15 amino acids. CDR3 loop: CASTIKTVMYNEQFF. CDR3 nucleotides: TGTGCCAGCACCATAAAGACAGTTATGTACAATGAGCAGTTCTTC.